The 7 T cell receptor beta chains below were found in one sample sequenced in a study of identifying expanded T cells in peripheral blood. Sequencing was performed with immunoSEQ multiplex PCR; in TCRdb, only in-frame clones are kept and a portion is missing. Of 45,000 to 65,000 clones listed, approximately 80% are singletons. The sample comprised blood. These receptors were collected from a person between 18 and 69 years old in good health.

This chain's CDR3 is CASSLGLGLNTEAFF. In DNA, the CDR3 is TGTGCCAGCAGCTTGGGATTAGGATTGAACACTGAAGCTTTCTTT. V usage is TRBV5-8 and J usage is TRBJ1-1; D remains ambiguous. The germline CDR1 and CDR2 sequences are SGHTS and YDEGEE. The CDR3 spans 15 residues. V was trimmed by 0 bases and J by 0 bases, leaving 9 bases between them.

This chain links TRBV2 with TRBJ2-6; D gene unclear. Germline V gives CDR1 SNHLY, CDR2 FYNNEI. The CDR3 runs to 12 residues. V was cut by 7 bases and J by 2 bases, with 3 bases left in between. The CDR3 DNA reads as TGTGCCAGCAAAGCTGGGGCCAACGTCCTGACTTTC. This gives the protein CASKAGANVLTF.

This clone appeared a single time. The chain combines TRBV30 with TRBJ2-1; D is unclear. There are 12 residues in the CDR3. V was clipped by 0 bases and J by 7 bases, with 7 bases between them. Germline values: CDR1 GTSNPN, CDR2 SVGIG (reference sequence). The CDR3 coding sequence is TGTGCCTGGAGTGTAGTAGCTAATGAGCAGTTCTTC. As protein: CAWSVVANEQFF.

The CDR3: CASSEGDIQETQYF. As DNA, the CDR3 is TGTGCCAGCAGCGAGGGGGACATTCAAGAGACCCAGTACTTC. This chain uses TRBV7-9 with TRBJ2-5, with D perhaps matching TRBD1 (6 bases). The V gene's germline CDR1 is SEHNR and CDR2 FQNEAQ (reference sequence). V was trimmed by 5 bases and J by 2 bases, leaving 12 bases between them. This CDR3 spans 14 amino acids.

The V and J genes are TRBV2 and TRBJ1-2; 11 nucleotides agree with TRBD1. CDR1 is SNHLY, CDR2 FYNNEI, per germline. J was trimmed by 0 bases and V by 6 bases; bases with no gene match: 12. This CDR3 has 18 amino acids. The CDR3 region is CASRQAPGQGGPNYGYTF. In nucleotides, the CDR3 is TGTGCCAGCAGGCAAGCACCGGGACAGGGGGGGCCTAACTATGGCTACACCTTC.

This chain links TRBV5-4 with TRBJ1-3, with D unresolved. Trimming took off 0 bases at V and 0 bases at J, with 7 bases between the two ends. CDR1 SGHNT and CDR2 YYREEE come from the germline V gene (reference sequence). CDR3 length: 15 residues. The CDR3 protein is CASSLVGSSGNTIYF. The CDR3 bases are TGTGCCAGCAGCTTGGTGGGGTCCTCTGGAAACACCATATATTTT.

The CDR3 here is CASRLGCRDRTKNIQYF. CDR3 sequence (DNA): TGTGCAAGTCGCTTAGGATGCCGGGACAGGACTAAAAACATTCAGTACTTC. The chain uses TRBV12-2 and TRBJ2-4; the table's D call TRBD1 went unverified against the DNA. TRBV12-2 is noted as a pseudogene. The CDR3 runs 17 residues.